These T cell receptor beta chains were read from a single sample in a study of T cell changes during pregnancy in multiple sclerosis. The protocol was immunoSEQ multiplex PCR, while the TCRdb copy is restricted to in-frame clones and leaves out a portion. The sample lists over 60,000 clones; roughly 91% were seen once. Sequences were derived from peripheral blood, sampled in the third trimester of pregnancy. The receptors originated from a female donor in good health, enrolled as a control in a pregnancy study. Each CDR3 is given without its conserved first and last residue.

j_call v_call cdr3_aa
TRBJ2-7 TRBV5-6 ASSFAGGPYEQY
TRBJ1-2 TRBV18 ASSPTRDRYYT
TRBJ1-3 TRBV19 ASSIGGSGNTIY
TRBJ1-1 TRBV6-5 ASSYLVGSEAF
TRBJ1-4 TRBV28 ASSLFGREDGKLF
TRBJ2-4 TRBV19 ASRPQGGENIQY
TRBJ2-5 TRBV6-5 ASRSRHKAETQY
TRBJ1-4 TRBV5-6 ASSQTGLNEKLF
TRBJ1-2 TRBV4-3 ASSQEHLQNYGYT
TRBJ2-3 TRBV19 ASSTKSGSGQY
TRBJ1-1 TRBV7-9 ASSAATNTEAF
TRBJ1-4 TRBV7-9 ASSPRTGEGEKLF
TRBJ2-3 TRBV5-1 ASSTDRGTDTQY
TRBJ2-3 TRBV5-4 ASSWELAGSTDTQY
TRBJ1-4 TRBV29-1 SVDNGDRVGEKLF
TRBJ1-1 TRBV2 ASSEAPRGDTEAF
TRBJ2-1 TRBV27 ASLKRLAGGKNEQF
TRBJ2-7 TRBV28 ASIDRATYEQY
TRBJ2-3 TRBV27 ASSPSPVAPGQY
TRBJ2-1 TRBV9 ASSASGSAYNEQF
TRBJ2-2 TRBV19 ATNPRASGGGELF
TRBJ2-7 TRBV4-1 ASSQAPQARGPGEQY
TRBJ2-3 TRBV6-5 ASSLEDTQY
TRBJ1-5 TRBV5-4 AMGRENQPQH
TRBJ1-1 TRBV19 ASSSPRQGEPEAF
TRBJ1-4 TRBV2 ASSEGGTENEKLF
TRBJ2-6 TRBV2 ASSGQWGQGTSGANVLT
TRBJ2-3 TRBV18 ASSPISDTQY
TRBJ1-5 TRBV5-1 ASSLAPDSGNQPQH
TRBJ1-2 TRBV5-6 ASSHRQAGEYGYT
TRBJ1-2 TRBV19 ASSITGIGFGGYT
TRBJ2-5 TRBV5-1 ASSPGLPNQETQY
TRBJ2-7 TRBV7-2 ASSLSGARNYEQY
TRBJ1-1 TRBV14 ASSPDRGYTEAF
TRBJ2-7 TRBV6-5 AIKSGTGGHEQY
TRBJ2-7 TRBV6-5 ASSQGTTYEQY
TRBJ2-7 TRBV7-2 ASRPGGGGLEQY
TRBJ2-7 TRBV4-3 ASSLWASGSYEQY
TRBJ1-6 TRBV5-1 ASRSQDNSPLH
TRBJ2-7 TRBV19 ASSVDRGSYEQY
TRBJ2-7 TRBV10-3 AISERQGGAYEQY
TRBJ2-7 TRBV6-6 ASSYGQGEETYEQY
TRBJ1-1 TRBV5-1 ASSPDLWNTEAF
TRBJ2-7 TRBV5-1 ASSLAVIRGNTYEQY
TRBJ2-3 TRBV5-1 ASSLSFADTQY
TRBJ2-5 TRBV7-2 ASSLDRGSETQY
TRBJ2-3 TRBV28 ASSFGYASGSTDTQY
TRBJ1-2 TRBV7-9 ASSLPQGVYT
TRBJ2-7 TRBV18 ASSVEGYEQY
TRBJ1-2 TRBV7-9 ASSWPFYGYT
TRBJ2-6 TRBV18 ASSLQGSGANVLT
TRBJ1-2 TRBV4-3 ASSQDHQAGYGYT
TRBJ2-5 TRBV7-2 ASSKDRKETQY
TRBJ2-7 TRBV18 ASSPSRRYEQY
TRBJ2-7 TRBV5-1 ASSQDILTPSEQY
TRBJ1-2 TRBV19 ASTGQGAFYGYT
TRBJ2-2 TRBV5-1 ASSYRDGELF
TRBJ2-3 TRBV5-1 ASSYGGQAITDTQY
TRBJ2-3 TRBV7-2 ASSLAASSGGRTDTQY